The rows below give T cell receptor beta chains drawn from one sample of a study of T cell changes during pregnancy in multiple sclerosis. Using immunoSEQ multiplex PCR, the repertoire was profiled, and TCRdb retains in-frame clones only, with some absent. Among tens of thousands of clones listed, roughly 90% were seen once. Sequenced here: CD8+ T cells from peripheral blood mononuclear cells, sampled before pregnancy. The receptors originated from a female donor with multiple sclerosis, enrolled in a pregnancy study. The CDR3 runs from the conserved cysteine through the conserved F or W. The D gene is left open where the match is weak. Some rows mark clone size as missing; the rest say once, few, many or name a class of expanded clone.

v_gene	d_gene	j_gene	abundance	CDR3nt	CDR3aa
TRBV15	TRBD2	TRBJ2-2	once	TGTGCCACCTCAGGACTAGCGGGGGGGAACACCGGGGAGCTGTTTTTT	CATSGLAGGNTGELFF
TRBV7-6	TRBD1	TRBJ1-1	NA	TGTGCCAGCAGCTCTTGGACAGGGGACACTGAAGCTTTCTTT	CASSSWTGDTEAFF
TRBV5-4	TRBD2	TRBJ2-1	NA	TGTGCCAGCAGCTTTCAAGCGGGGGGGTTGAATGAGCAGTTCTTC	CASSFQAGGLNEQFF
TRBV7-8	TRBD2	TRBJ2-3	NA	TGTGCCAGCAGCTCCGGGACTAGCTCCACAGATACGCAGTATTTT	CASSSGTSSTDTQYF
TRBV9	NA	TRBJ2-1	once	TGTGCCAGCAGCGTACAGGGTTATGAGCAGTTCTTC	CASSVQGYEQFF
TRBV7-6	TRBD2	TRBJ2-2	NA	TGTGCCAGCAGCTTAACTAGCGGGGGAAGTTACACCGGGGAGCTGTTTTTT	CASSLTSGGSYTGELFF
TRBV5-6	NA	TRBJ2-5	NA	TGTGCCAGCAGCTTCGTCAGCGAGTACGAGACCCAGTACTTC	CASSFVSEYETQYF
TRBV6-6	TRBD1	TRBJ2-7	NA	TGTGCCAGCAGGGGACAGGGGCTGGGCGAGCAGTACTTC	CASRGQGLGEQYF
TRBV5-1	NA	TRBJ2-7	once	TGCGCCAGCAGCTTGGGGGGCAGTATAAGCTCCTACGAGCAGTACTTC	CASSLGGSISSYEQYF
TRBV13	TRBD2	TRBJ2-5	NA	TGTGCCAGCAGCTTAGGCCTCGGGGCGGGGGGGCAAGAGACCCAGTACTTC	CASSLGLGAGGQETQYF
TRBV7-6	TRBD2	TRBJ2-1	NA	TGTGCCAGCAGCTTACACCCACGGGGGGATTACAATGAGCAGTTCTTC	CASSLHPRGDYNEQFF
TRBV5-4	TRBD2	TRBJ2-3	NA	TGTGCCAGCAGCCCGTGGGCTAGCGGGGGGGACACGCAGTATTTT	CASSPWASGGDTQYF
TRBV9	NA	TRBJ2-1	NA	TGTGCCAGCAGCGTCCAGAATGAGCAGTTCTTC	CASSVQNEQFF
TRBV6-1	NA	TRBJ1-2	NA	TGTGCCAGCAGTGGACAGGTCGATTATGGCTACACCTTC	CASSGQVDYGYTF
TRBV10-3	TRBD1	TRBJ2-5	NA	TGTGCCATCAGTGAAGGACAGGATCAAGAGACCCAGTACTTC	CAISEGQDQETQYF
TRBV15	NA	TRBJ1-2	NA	TGTGCCACCAGCAGAGATTGGGGAGCGGGAGTGGGGGGCTACACCTTC	CATSRDWGAGVGGYTF